The 18 T cell receptor beta chains in this list originate from one sample, sequenced in a study of T cell responses to AZD1222 COVID-19 vaccine. The assay was immunoSEQ multiplex PCR, and TCRdb's table has in-frame clones only and misses some. Of about 100,000 clones in the sample, nearly 95% were seen once. The sample was peripheral blood, taken on day 0 of AZD1222 vaccination. The source of these receptors is an adult in good health.

This chain uses TRBV18 with TRBJ2-5, with 7 bases that match TRBD1. From germline, CDR1 is KGHSH and CDR2 LQKENI. The trim removed 0 bases at V and 4 bases at J, leaving 8 bases unmatched. The length of the CDR3 is 16 residues. The CDR3 region has the DNA TGTGCCAGCTCACCACCGACGGCAGGGGGTAGAGAGACCCAGTACTTC. Translating it yields CASSPPTAGGRETQYF.

The gene calls are TRBV24-1 and TRBJ2-2, with 7 nucleotides matching TRBD1. V lost 5 bases and J lost 6; bases outside the gene matches: 5. The CDR3 has 14 residues. Germline CDR1 KGHDR, CDR2 SFDVKD. CDR3 nucleotide sequence: TGTGCCACCAGTGGTAACAGGGGTTCCGGGGAGCTGTTTTTT. Encoded protein: CATSGNRGSGELFF.

The chain employs TRBV7-3 and TRBJ1-6, with no clear D. The CDR3 contains 13 residues. Germline CDR1 reads SGHTA; CDR2 reads FQGTGA. Trimming pared 1 base from V and 7 bases from J, leaving 5 bases between. The CDR3 DNA is TGTGCCAGCAGCTTAAACCTAAATTCACCCCTCCACTTT. As protein: CASSLNLNSPLHF.

V gene TRBV14 combines with J gene TRBJ2-4, with a possible D match to TRBD1 (7 bases). The ends were cut back, 4 bases at V and 6 bases at J, with 13 bases in the middle. This CDR3 contains 14 residues. CDR1 SGHDN and CDR2 FVKESK come from the germline V gene. The CDR3 region has the DNA TGTGCCAGCAGCCCAGGGACAGCGGGAAACATTCAGTACTTC. Translation: CASSPGTAGNIQYF.

The rearrangement joins TRBV5-5 to TRBJ1-1; D gene uncertain. The CDR3 is 15 amino acids. Trimming left V 0 bases short and J 1 base short, with 10 bases between. Germline loops: CDR1 SGHKS, CDR2 YYEKEE (reference sequence). The CDR3 bases are TGTGCCAGCAGCTTGGTATATCGGGAGAACACTGAAGCTTTCTTT. This translates into CASSLVYRENTEAFF.

The rearrangement joins TRBV7-6 to TRBJ2-1; TRBD1 agrees at 9 bases. Losses at the gene ends were 3 bases for V and 5 bases for J; bases not matched to a gene: 8. Looked up from germline, CDR1 is SGHVS and CDR2 is FNYEAQ. This CDR3 is built from 16 residues. CDR3 nucleotide sequence: TGTGCCAGCAGCTTCACAGGGGGCTCCCCTGACAATGAGCAGTTCTTC. Residues: CASSFTGGSPDNEQFF.

The V and J genes are TRBV16 and TRBJ2-1, with 10 bases that match TRBD2. The germline V gene has CDR1 KGHSY and CDR2 FQNENV. CDR3 length equals 14 residues. V shed 4 bases and J 6 bases; nucleotides not matched to a gene: 3. The CDR3 loop reads CASSPASGGNEQFF. The CDR3 region has the DNA TGTGCCAGCAGCCCGGCTAGCGGGGGCAATGAGCAGTTCTTC.

The gene calls are TRBV7-8 and TRBJ2-3; a weak D match, TRBD1 (6 bases). V shed 3 bases and J shed 2 bases, with 15 bases lying between them. Germline CDR1 reads SGHVS; CDR2 reads FQNEAQ. CDR3 length equals 16 residues. CDR3 coding DNA: TGTGCCAGCAGCTTGGGGGCGGGTGGACCCACAGATACGCAGTATTTT. Protein: CASSLGAGGPTDTQYF. Complete variable domain (other parts from reference TRBV7-8 and TRBJ2-3): GAGVSQSPRYKVAKRGQDVALRCDPISGHVSLFWYQQALGQGPEFLTYFQNEAQLDKSGLPSDRFFAERPEGSVSTLKIQRTQQEDSAVYLCASSLGAGGPTDTQYFGPGTRLTVL.

This rearrangement joins TRBV15 to TRBJ1-2, with a tentative D call TRBD1 (6 bases). The CDR3 loop spans 13 amino acids. CDR1 LNHNV and CDR2 YYDKDF come from the germline V gene (reference sequence). V was trimmed by 0 bases and J by 8 bases, leaving 10 bases between them. CDR3 DNA: TGTGCCACCAGCAGAGAGGGGGGGCGAGGCTACACCTTC. It yields the protein CATSREGGRGYTF.

The CDR3 is CASSLAFVGRTNEKLFF. CDR3 coding DNA: TGCGCCAGCAGCTTGGCCTTCGTGGGGCGGACCAATGAAAAACTGTTTTTT. The chain is built from TRBV5-1 and TRBJ1-4; D possibly corresponds to TRBD1 (5 bases). The CDR3 is 17 residues long. The germline V gene encodes CDR1 SGHRS and CDR2 YFSETQ. Trimming took 0 bases from V and 5 from J, leaving 17 bases between them.

This clone came up once. The rearrangement links TRBV7-9 to TRBJ2-1; D is undetermined. CDR1 is SEHNR, CDR2 FQNEAQ, per germline (reference sequence). The length of the CDR3 is 12 residues. Trimming removed 5 bases at V and 9 bases at J, with 11 bases between. The CDR3 DNA is TGTGCCAGCAGCCCCTCTGGTCGTGAGCAGTTCTTC. This gives the protein CASSPSGREQFF.

V usage is TRBV5-1 and J usage is TRBJ1-4, with D unresolved. Germline V gene lookup returns CDR1 SGHRS and CDR2 YFSETQ. This CDR3 comprises 19 residues. Trimming pared 3 bases from V and 0 bases from J, leaving 21 bases between. CDR3 coding DNA: TGCGCCAGCAGCTCTGGTGAGAAGAACCTTTATGCAACTAATGAAAAACTGTTTTTT. Translation gives CASSSGEKNLYATNEKLFF. The full variable domain, with the rest looked up from reference TRBV5-1 and TRBJ1-4, is KAGVTQTPRYLIKTRGQQVTLSCSPISGHRSVSWYQQTPGQGLQFLFEYFSETQRNKGNFPGRFSGRQFSNSRSEMNVSTLELGDSALYLCASSSGEKNLYATNEKLFFGSGTQLSVL.

The rearrangement uses TRBV29-1 and TRBJ2-5, with TRBD2 identical over 12 bases. Trimming took 4 bases from V and 2 from J; bases not matched to a gene: 5. CDR1 SQVTM and CDR2 ANQGSEA come from the germline V gene. The CDR3 is made up of 15 amino acids. CDR3 loop: CSVGLAGAPQETQYF. The CDR3, as DNA: TGCAGCGTTGGACTAGCGGGAGCTCCACAAGAGACCCAGTACTTC.

The V call is TRBV2, the J call TRBJ1-1; 11 nucleotides line up with TRBD1. The germline V gene has CDR1 SNHLY and CDR2 FYNNEI. V lost 4 bases, J lost 7 bases, and 8 bases stayed unmatched. The length of the CDR3 is 15 residues. In DNA, the CDR3 is TGTGCCAGCAGTGCTTGGGACAGGGGGAAGGTTGAAGCTTTCTTT. The encoded protein is CASSAWDRGKVEAFF.

This clone occurred once. The chain recombines TRBV6-5 with TRBJ2-1; perhaps D is TRBD1 or TRBD2 (5 bases each). Trimming cost V 2 bases and J 8 bases, with 10 bases left between them. Germline assignment: CDR1 MNHEY and CDR2 SVGAGI. The CDR3 spans 13 residues. Here the CDR3 DNA reads TGTGCCAGCAGTTACGTAGGGGAGCATGAGCAGTTCTTC. This translates into CASSYVGEHEQFF.

This chain joins TRBV19 and TRBJ2-2; TRBD2 matches at 13 bases. Germline CDR1 and CDR2: LNHDA and SQIVND (reference sequence). The CDR3 is 17 amino acids. Unmatched junction bases numbered 9, after V lost 5 bases and J lost 6 bases. CDR3 protein: CASSRTSGRITPGELFF. The DNA for the CDR3 is TGTGCCAGTAGTCGGACTAGCGGGAGAATCACCCCCGGGGAGCTGTTTTTT.

The V and J genes are TRBV28 and TRBJ1-5, with unresolved D. The CDR3 contains 14 residues. The V end lost 5 bases, the J end lost 9 bases, and 17 bases lay between the germline ends. CDR1 and CDR2 (germline): MDHEN, SYDVKM. DNA for the CDR3: TGTGCCAGCAGTCCCCCTAGCAGGTCAAGGCCCCAGCATTTT. Translation gives CASSPPSRSRPQHF.

This chain connects TRBV10-2 to TRBJ1-5; TRBD1 is a possible D gene (5 bases). Trimming took off 8 bases at V and 6 bases at J, with 17 bases between the two ends. This CDR3 is 14 amino acids long. Germline V gene lookup returns CDR1 WSHSY and CDR2 SAAADI. CDR3 residues: CASADSGRGQPQHF. Here the CDR3 DNA reads TGCGCCAGCGCCGACAGCGGGAGAGGTCAGCCCCAGCATTTT.